This T cell receptor (beta chain) was obtained from a study of tissue T cells after allogeneic stem cell transplantation. General observations from the study: Anatomically similar tissues had similar TCR repertoires within each patient.

Specified time point: mouse harvest day 7 after allogeneic transplant. Mouse grafts combined 10^7 T-cell-depleted bone marrow cells with 10^6 splenic CD5+ T cells. Mice had MHC-mismatched B6 into BALB/c GVHD, sampled day 7 or 14. Profiling relied on immunoSEQ multiplex PCR, and the TCRdb table lists in-frame clones only, not all of them. The table records around 8,000 clones, 35% to 55% of them present only once. This clone is deemed medium-sized. Its antigen is still unknown. Mouse names are used for the genes. The read falls 1 residue short of the CDR3 end, and the missing part is taken from the germline J gene. The CDR3 has 15 amino acids. V shed 1 base and J 2 bases; nucleotides not matched to a gene: 0. Germline-derived CDR1 and CDR2 are SGHDT and FRDEAV.

The source is a female BALB/c mouse given C57BL/6 T cells with graft-versus-host disease after an allogeneic hematopoietic cell transplant. Sequencing used gut tissue. The chain combines TRBV14 with TRBJ2-2; 9 bases are a match to TRBD1. CDR3 region: CASSFGTGNTGQLYF. The covered CDR3 bases are TGTGCCAGCAGTTTCGGGACAGGGAACACCGGGCAGCTCTAC.